This TCR beta chain was documented in a study of regulatory T cells in long-lasting Graves disease. Study overall: Newly diagnosed Graves' patients had under 3 months of antithyroid drugs.

The table lists this clonotype with a few counts. Through Arm-PCR of CDR3 regions and iRepertoire HTBI primers, TCR beta libraries were built. Each CDR3 protein gets one entry after TCRdb re-called the multiplex PCR reads with MiXCR. This table has more than 350,000 distinct CDR3 sequences, about 15% appearing once. From germline, CDR1 is MDHEN and CDR2 SYDVKM. The CDR3 is 14 amino acids. The ends lost 10 bases at V and 4 bases at J; junction bases unmatched: 10. Stated time point: newly diagnosed GD, antithyroid drugs for less than 3 months. PBMCs were the source of the RNA used for TCR sequencing. The data were also submitted as part of a second study, on T cells in Graves' hyperthyroidism and ophthalmopathy. That work adds: Researchers ran a first-round RT-PCR on the TCR CDR3 using the HTBI primer set.

The J gene is TRBJ1-5, the V gene TRBV28; 7 bases align to TRBD1. The sequenced sample was peripheral blood mononuclear cells (PBMCs), obtained at new diagnosis, from a patient treated with antithyroid drugs. The receptor was derived from a woman in her 30s with Graves disease. The CDR3 nucleotides read TGTGCCATCACCTCGGGGACAGTAAATCAGCCCCAGCATTTT. Translating gives CAITSGTVNQPQHF.